The 20 T cell receptor beta chains in this list originate from one sample, sequenced in a study of beta chain features in type 1 diabetes. Every isolated RNA sample was fully reverse transcribed, so sequencing captured expressed TCRB transcripts. Only in-frame clones appear in the TCRdb table, and some are missing; sequencing was by immunoSEQ multiplex PCR. The repertoire includes some 640,000 clones, over 11% of them detected once, and approximately 0.043% sits in the top ten. Their specific antigens are unknown. Study-level results: Across all four CD4+ subsets, people with type 1 diabetes showed modestly shorter TCRB CDR3s.

Sequencing was carried out using naive CD4+ T cells from blood. Receptors originate from a man aged 18 to 30 with type 1 diabetes.

This clone was detected only a few times. J is TRBJ1-1 and V is TRBV6-5; D is ambiguous. The V end lost 5 bases, the J end lost 3 bases, and 13 bases lay between the germline ends. CDR3 length: 14 residues. Germline V lookup: CDR1 MNHEY, CDR2 SVGAGI. The CDR3 loop is CASSRSTADTEAFF. The DNA of the CDR3 is TGTGCCAGCAGTCGGTCCACAGCGGACACTGAAGCTTTCTTT.

This chain links TRBV5-1 with TRBJ2-3; TRBD2 aligns across 10 bases. Per germline, CDR1 SGHRS and CDR2 YFSETQ. J was trimmed by 3 bases and V by 2 bases; bases with no gene match: 3. The CDR3 is 15 amino acids. CDR3 sequence (DNA): TGCGCCAGCAGCTTTCTAGCGGGAGTGACAGATACGCAGTATTTT. As protein: CASSFLAGVTDTQYF.

The V gene is TRBV27, the J gene TRBJ2-1; D possibly uses TRBD1 or TRBD2 (6 bases each). This CDR3 has 14 amino acids. The germline CDR1 and CDR2 sequences are MNHEY and SMNVEV (reference sequence). The germline V and J ends were trimmed by 3 bases and 9 bases, with 15 bases remaining between them. The CDR3 sequence: CASSFHLRGVEQFF. The CDR3 DNA reads as TGTGCCAGCAGTTTCCATCTAAGGGGGGTTGAGCAGTTCTTC.

V is TRBV7-3 and J is TRBJ1-2, with TRBD1 as a possible D gene (6 bases). The CDR3 runs to 16 residues. CDR1 is SGHTA, CDR2 FQGTGA, per germline. The V end lost 0 bases, the J end lost 1 base, and 12 bases lay between the germline ends. The CDR3 reads CASSLTGGGGNYGYTF. CDR3 DNA sequence: TGTGCCAGCAGCTTAACCGGGGGCGGAGGTAACTATGGCTACACCTTC.

With regard to this clone: Other DNA sequences in this sample translate to the same CDR3. The chain carries TRBV9 and TRBJ2-1; D gene unclear. The CDR3 spans 14 residues. Germline-derived CDR1 and CDR2 are SGDLS and YYNGEE. Trimming took 0 bases from V and 3 from J, leaving 7 bases between them. This CDR3 is CASSVGGSYNEQFF. In nucleotides, the CDR3 is TGTGCCAGCAGCGTAGGTGGCAGCTACAATGAGCAGTTCTTC.

CDR3 region: CASSYAYYNSPLHF. CDR3 DNA: TGTGCCAGCAGTTACGCGTATTATAATTCACCCCTCCACTTT. The rearrangement uses TRBV6-5 and TRBJ1-6; the D is unclear. The CDR3 covers 14 residues. CDR1 is MNHEY and CDR2 is SVGAGI in the germline V gene. V dropped 2 bases and J dropped 4 bases, with 6 bases sitting between them.

J is TRBJ2-5 and V is TRBV18; D may match TRBD1 or TRBD2 (6 bases each). Trimming stripped 3 bases from V and 5 bases from J, with 19 bases between. The CDR3 loop spans 16 amino acids. The germline V gene has CDR1 KGHSH and CDR2 LQKENI. The CDR3 sequence: CASSPDPGARGETQYF. The CDR3 bases are TGTGCCAGCTCACCCGATCCGGGGGCACGAGGGGAGACCCAGTACTTC.

V is TRBV11-2 and J is TRBJ1-1; D gene unclear. Per the germline V gene, CDR1 is SGHAT and CDR2 is FQNNGV. This CDR3 contains 11 residues. Trimming removed 6 bases from V and 11 bases from J, with 13 bases in between. The CDR3 sequence is CASSLSREAFF. The CDR3 DNA is TGTGCCAGCAGTCTTTCTAGAGAGGCTTTCTTT.

This clone was detected only a few times. V usage is TRBV25-1 and J usage is TRBJ1-2; tentative D call: TRBD1 (5 bases). The length of the CDR3 is 15 residues. Trimming shortened V by 4 bases and J by 3 bases, and 15 bases separated the two germline ends. Germline loops: CDR1 MGHDK, CDR2 SYGVNS. Here the CDR3 reads CASSAIDRGYYGYTF. The CDR3 DNA sequence: TGTGCCAGCAGTGCCATTGACCGGGGCTACTATGGCTACACCTTC.

In its sample, this clone was seen once. The genes are TRBV5-4 and TRBJ2-7, with D possibly being TRBD2 (6 bases). CDR1 is SGHNT and CDR2 is YYREEE in the germline V gene (reference sequence). Trimming took off 4 bases at V and 9 bases at J, with 20 bases between the two ends. The CDR3 totals 14 residues. CDR3 sequence reads: CASSETGTPRGQYF. CDR3 coding DNA: TGTGCCAGCAGCGAAACCGGGACTCCCAGAGGGCAGTACTTC.

There are a few counts of this clone. Its ends do not fully match the called genes, so a read error is possible. The chain employs TRBV9 and TRBJ2-5, with 7 positions matching TRBD1. CDR3 length equals 13 residues. The germline V gene has CDR1 SGDLS and CDR2 YYNGEE. The CDR3, as DNA: TGTGCCAGCAGCCCAGGAGGAGACAGGGCCCACAACTTC. Translation gives CASSPGGDRAHNF.

This rearrangement joins TRBV9 to TRBJ1-5; D unclear. Trimming took 7 bases from V and 1 from J, leaving 12 bases between them. Germline-derived CDR1 and CDR2 are SGDLS and YYNGEE. The CDR3 consists of 14 residues. Here the CDR3 DNA reads TGTGCCAGCGCCCCGGAAGGGAGCAATCAGCCCCAGCATTTT. Protein sequence: CASAPEGSNQPQHF.

This chain joins TRBV30 and TRBJ1-4; D call uncertain. Per the germline V gene, CDR1 is GTSNPN and CDR2 is SVGIG (reference sequence). Trimming left V 5 bases short and J 0 bases short, with 7 bases between. The CDR3 is made up of 13 amino acids. The CDR3 here is CAWVKSTNEKLFF. In DNA form, the CDR3 reads TGTGCCTGGGTCAAATCAACTAATGAAAAACTGTTTTTT.

J is TRBJ2-3 and V is TRBV6-6, with D uncertain. From germline, CDR1 is MNHNY and CDR2 SVGAGI (reference sequence). The CDR3 totals 12 residues. The V end was cut by 4 bases, the J end by 1 base, with 3 bases between. The CDR3 DNA reads TGTGCCAGCAGTTGGGGCACAGATACGCAGTATTTT. This translates into CASSWGTDTQYF.

This clone was seen a handful of times. J is TRBJ2-5 and V is TRBV7-3, with unresolved D. V lost 4 bases and J 4 bases, leaving 10 bases between the germline ends. CDR3 length: 13 residues. Germline V gene sequence: CDR1 SGHTA, CDR2 FQGTGA. CDR3 DNA sequence: TGTGCCAGCAGCTCCCCCAAGGCAGAGACCCAGTACTTC. This sequence encodes CASSSPKAETQYF.

The chain links TRBV7-9 to TRBJ1-1; TRBD1 matches 9 bases. V dropped 5 bases and J dropped 3; count of bases not matched to a gene: 4. The CDR3 loop spans 14 amino acids. Germline CDR1 and CDR2: SEHNR and FQNEAQ (reference sequence). The CDR3 bases are TGTGCCAGCAGCACAGGGGGCAGGGACACTGAAGCTTTCTTT. Residues: CASSTGGRDTEAFF.

Written as DNA, the CDR3 is TGTGCCAGCAGAAATAGACAGTCCGCCGTACAAGCTTTCTTT. This translates into CASRNRQSAVQAFF. This chain links TRBV5-8 with TRBJ1-1; weak D call: TRBD1 (5 bases). V lost 5 bases to trimming and J lost 9 bases, with 20 bases between them. Germline V lookup: CDR1 SGHTS, CDR2 YDEGEE. The CDR3 totals 14 residues.

The rearrangement uses TRBV7-9 and TRBJ2-1, with a weak D call TRBD2 (6 bases). Germline CDR1 SEHNR, CDR2 FQNEAQ (reference sequence). Trimming pared 3 bases from V and 4 bases from J, leaving 13 bases between. The CDR3 is 15 amino acids. CDR3 sequence: CASSFRLAVYNEQFF. DNA of the CDR3: TGTGCCAGCAGCTTTAGATTAGCGGTTTACAATGAGCAGTTCTTC.

A note on this clone: The sample has other DNA sequences that encode this CDR3 too. The chain carries TRBV30 and TRBJ2-7; the D is unclear. Germline V gene sequence: CDR1 GTSNPN, CDR2 SVGIG (reference sequence). Trimming took 2 bases from V and 7 from J, leaving 15 bases between them. This CDR3 is built from 13 residues. The chain's CDR3 is CAWSRQAAGEQYF. The CDR3 DNA reads TGTGCCTGGAGTCGGCAGGCCGCCGGGGAGCAGTACTTC.

This clone was seen a handful of times. The rearrangement joins TRBV4-3 to TRBJ1-1, with TRBD1 matching 8 bases. Germline CDR1 is LGHNA and CDR2 is YSLEER. Germline trimming cut 0 bases from V and 1 base from J; bases unmatched to any gene: 10. This CDR3 region has 18 residues. CDR3 protein: CASSQDGQGAPGNTEAFF. The DNA of the CDR3 is TGCGCCAGCAGCCAAGACGGGCAGGGGGCGCCGGGGAACACTGAAGCTTTCTTT.